A single TCR beta chain is shown here with its context. This clonotype was seen more than once but under ten times. No cognate antigen has been identified for it. One base away there is no much larger clone; base qualities are not given. Ficoll-Paque density gradient centrifugation was the method used to isolate PBMCs. Sequencing was carried out with an Illumina NovaSeq 6000. TCRalpha and TCRbeta cDNA libraries were constructed by 5'RACE with constant-segment primers, with sample barcodes and unique molecular identifiers being introduced. Trizol reagent was used to extract RNA from every sample. The libraries were amplified in two PCR steps, and the second step added a second sample barcode and Illumina TruSeq adapters. The libraries were sequenced on an Illumina NovaSeq using 2 x 150 bp paired-end reads. The original methods were these. Demultiplexing of reads and collapsing into UMI-guided consensus sequences were performed with migec v1.2.7. Using mixcr v2.1.11, UMI consensuses were aligned to TRA and TRB V and J templates and then assembled into clonotypes. Expanded or contracted clonotypes were those called significant by both edgeR and NoisET, with noise models trained on biological replicates. For edgeR calls, a false discovery rate-adjusted p below 0.01 and a log2 fold-change threshold of 1 were applied. As an exploratory analysis of dynamics, max-normalized trajectories of the 1000 most abundant clonotypes were examined with PCA combined with hierarchical clustering. Separately sequenced CD4+ and CD8+ repertoires were used to assign a CD4 or CD8 phenotype to each responding clone. The public reads were quality trimmed at Q25 with fastp and then assembled into clones with MiXCR by TCRdb, keeping productive beta chains. Rows are combined by CDR3 protein, so each entry shows the most common genes and DNA. Here the V and J calls rest on TCRdb's processing, not on the authors' analysis. The sample table lists about 310,000 distinct CDR3 sequences, approximately 19% of them with a count of one. The top ten constitute 20% to 25% of the sample.

The source of the sample is a study of T-cell memory formation after mild COVID-19 (dated by TCRdb to about 2021). Regarding the research as a whole: Most TCR sequence clusters were specific to one of the two donors. Longitudinal TCRalpha and TCRbeta repertoire sequencing tracked T-cell clones expanding and contracting after mild COVID-19 in a couple of donors. Two young, previously healthy adult volunteers made up the cohort, one male and one female.

Broad study findings and their caveats: Some responding clones were detected in pre-infection memory, which suggested that pre-existing cross-reactive memory T cells had joined the SARS-CoV-2 response. Contracting CD4+ clones were found mainly in CM and EM memory subsets, while CD8+ clones were enriched in EMRA. From day 15 to 85, contracting clones showed balanced CD4/CD8 phenotypes, whereas a second wave of clones that expanded from day 15 to 37 leaned towards CD4+. The study covered only two mild cases, and larger cohorts including severe cases with pre-infection samples were considered necessary. SARS-CoV-2 specificity was not confirmed for the second-wave clones peaking on day 37.

Taken from the germline V gene, the CDR1 and CDR2 loops are SGDLS and YYNGEE. V trim: 7 bases; J trim: 5 bases; unmatched bases: 7. The CDR3 measures 14 amino acids from cysteine to phenylalanine. CDR3 DNA only is kept here, 42 bases in frame from base 1. The TCR was taken from a man aged 18 to 29 who had mild COVID-19 (a few samples of this study predate the infection). The sample titles of this study are shuffled in the database, so cell type and time point are left out; the donor was told from shared clones. This chain joins TRBV9 to TRBJ1-2; 11 nucleotides in the junction match TRBD1. Material: PBMCs or a T cell subset sorted from them (not recorded which). The CDR3 sequence is CASSGTGGLYGYTF. The bases read TGTGCCAGCTCAGGGACAGGGGGATTGTATGGCTACACCTTC.